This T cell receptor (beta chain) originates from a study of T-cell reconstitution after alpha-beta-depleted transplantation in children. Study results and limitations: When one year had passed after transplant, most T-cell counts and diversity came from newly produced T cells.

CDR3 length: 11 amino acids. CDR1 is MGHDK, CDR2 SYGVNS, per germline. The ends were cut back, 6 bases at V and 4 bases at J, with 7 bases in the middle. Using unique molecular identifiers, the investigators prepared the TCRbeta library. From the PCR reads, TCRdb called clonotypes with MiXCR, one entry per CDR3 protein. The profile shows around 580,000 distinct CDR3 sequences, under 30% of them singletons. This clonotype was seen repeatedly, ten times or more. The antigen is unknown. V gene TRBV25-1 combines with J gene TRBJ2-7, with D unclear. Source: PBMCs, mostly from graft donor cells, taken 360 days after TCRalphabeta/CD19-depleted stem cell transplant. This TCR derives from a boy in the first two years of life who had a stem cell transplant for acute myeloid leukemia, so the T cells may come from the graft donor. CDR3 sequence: CASSLLYEQYF. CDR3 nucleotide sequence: TGTGCCAGCAGCCTACTATACGAGCAGTACTTC.